A single sample gave rise to the 15 T cell receptor beta chains below, sequenced in a study of blood T cells in healthy people across ages. It was with a sample-barcoded 5' primer and a J-beta primer mix that a second PCR of roughly 7 to 12 cycles was run. TCRdb re-called the 5' RACE reads through MiXCR, storing one row per CDR3 protein. The table lists roughly 700,000 distinct CDR3 sequences, roughly 50% of them singletons. The sample comprised blood. Every receptor here comes from a woman in her sixties in good health.

The V call is TRBV18, the J call TRBJ2-1; a possible D gene is TRBD1 (6 bases). The V gene lost 4 bases and the J gene lost 13 bases, with 23 bases spanning the gap. This CDR3 region has 15 residues. CDR1 is KGHSH, CDR2 LQKENI, per germline. CDR3 region: CASSRTNSRQESQFF. The CDR3 nucleotides read TGTGCCAGCTCACGAACGAACAGTAGACAGGAAAGCCAGTTCTTC.

The chain employs TRBV3-1 and TRBJ2-7; D possibly corresponds to TRBD1 (5 bases). The CDR3 has 16 amino acids. Germline assignment: CDR1 LGHDT and CDR2 YNNKEL (reference sequence). The V end was cut by 4 bases, the J end by 7 bases, with 23 bases between. The CDR3 region has the DNA TGTGCCAGCAGCCCGGGCAGGGTCTCCCGACGGAATGAGCAGTACTTC. Its translation is CASSPGRVSRRNEQYF.

This clonotype has a count of ten or more. The chain is built from TRBV27 and TRBJ2-7, with D unclear. The CDR3 has 14 amino acids. Germline V gene data show CDR1 as MNHEY and CDR2 as SMNVEV (reference sequence). The V end was cut by 4 bases, the J end by 7 bases, with 17 bases between. Here the CDR3 reads CASSSPRSFREQYF. The CDR3 nucleotides read TGTGCCAGCAGTTCCCCTCGGAGCTTTCGAGAGCAGTACTTC.

The V and J genes are TRBV7-9 and TRBJ1-4; D is possibly TRBD1 (5 bases). CDR3 length: 16 amino acids. The germline V and J ends were trimmed by 5 bases and 8 bases, with 21 bases remaining between them. Germline CDR1 reads SEHNR; CDR2 reads FQNEAQ (reference sequence). The CDR3 protein is CASSPLPRGEGEKLFF. The DNA for the CDR3 is TGTGCCAGCAGCCCCCTGCCCCGGGGGGAAGGGGAAAAACTGTTTTTT.

A word on this clonotype: Relative to the germline gene, one junction end is altered; a read error may explain this. The V call is TRBV20-1, the J call TRBJ2-5; 13 nucleotides agree with TRBD2. The J call may be in error: the DNA end matches TRBJ2-7 better. This CDR3 has 21 amino acids. Germline loops: CDR1 DFQATT, CDR2 SNEGSKA (reference sequence). The CDR3 loop reads CRARRDTHLGLAGVALGEQYF. DNA of the CDR3: TGCAGAGCTAGGAGGGACACCCACTTAGGACTAGCGGGAGTAGCTCTCGGCGAGCAGTACTTC.

This clonotype was counted once. The chain joins TRBV18 to TRBJ2-7; D ambiguous. The germline V gene encodes CDR1 KGHSH and CDR2 LQKENI. V lost 5 bases and J 1 base, leaving 9 bases between the germline ends. There are 13 residues in the CDR3. The CDR3 nucleotides read TGTGCCAGCTCAAATGCGGAATCCTACGAGCAGTACTTC. Protein: CASSNAESYEQYF.

This clonotype was seen a handful of times. The chain has TRBV7-9 and TRBJ2-7; tentative D call: TRBD1 (5 bases). In germline, CDR1 is SEHNR, CDR2 FQNEAQ (reference sequence). V lost 5 bases and J 3 bases, leaving 14 bases between the germline ends. The length of the CDR3 is 14 residues. The CDR3 loop is CASSRLTENYEQYF. The CDR3 nucleotides read TGTGCCAGCAGCAGACTGACAGAAAACTACGAGCAGTACTTC.

Only a few counts were recorded for this clonotype. V gene TRBV28 combines with J gene TRBJ2-7; 8 bases map to TRBD2. The V and J ends lost 5 bases and 0 bases, in that order; junction bases with no gene match: 9. From germline, CDR1 is MDHEN and CDR2 SYDVKM. CDR3 size: 16 residues. This CDR3 is CASSILGLAPSYEQYF. For the CDR3, the DNA is TGTGCCAGCAGTATACTCGGACTAGCTCCCTCCTACGAGCAGTACTTC.

This clonotype has a handful of counts. V is TRBV28 and J is TRBJ2-7; D gene unclear. The CDR3 sequence is 15 residues long. Germline CDR1 and CDR2: MDHEN and SYDVKM. Trimming took off 4 bases at V and 3 bases at J, with 16 bases between the two ends. CDR3 protein: CASSSAAGWIYEQYF. The CDR3 bases are TGTGCCAGCAGTTCAGCCGCCGGCTGGATCTACGAGCAGTACTTC.

This clonotype was observed a handful of times. The rearrangement joins TRBV5-6 to TRBJ2-5; possibly TRBD2 for D (7 bases). The CDR3 runs to 14 residues. Germline CDR1 is SGHDT and CDR2 is YYEEEE. The germline V and J ends were trimmed by 4 bases and 5 bases, with 15 bases remaining between them. Written as DNA, the CDR3 is TGTGCCAGCAGCATCACAGGGAGGGCGGAGACCCAGTACTTC. It is translated as CASSITGRAETQYF.

The gene calls are TRBV7-3 and TRBJ1-1; 9 bases are shared with TRBD1. The CDR3 runs to 16 residues. Trimming at V came to 5 bases and at J to 3 bases, leaving 10 bases not matched to a gene. Germline CDR1 SGHTA, CDR2 FQGTGA. The CDR3: CASSPTGTGRDTEAFF. CDR3 coding DNA: TGTGCCAGCAGCCCCACCGGGACAGGGAGGGACACTGAAGCTTTCTTT.

The rearrangement uses TRBV5-1 and TRBJ2-3, with D possibly matching TRBD1 (5 bases). Germline CDR1 SGHRS, CDR2 YFSETQ. The CDR3 loop spans 15 amino acids. V was shortened by 3 bases and J by 4 bases, with 15 bases between the two germline ends. DNA of the CDR3: TGCGCCAGCAGCTCACAGGCCCGGGCTCCAGATACGCAGTATTTT. Residues: CASSSQARAPDTQYF.

The chain combines TRBV29-1 with TRBJ2-7, with 7 positions matching TRBD1. V shed 7 bases and J 4 bases; nucleotides not matched to a gene: 10. Germline V gene lookup returns CDR1 SQVTM and CDR2 ANQGSEA. There are 13 residues in the CDR3. CDR3 in amino acids: CSARGQQVYEQYF. CDR3 sequence (DNA): TGCAGCGCCAGGGGACAGCAAGTTTACGAGCAGTACTTC.

The gene calls are TRBV5-1 and TRBJ2-5; D gene unclear. CDR1 and CDR2 (germline): SGHRS, YFSETQ. V was pared by 5 bases and J by 4 bases, with 15 bases between. This CDR3 has 14 amino acids. CDR3 nucleotide sequence: TGCGCCAGCAGGGTCTCCGGCGACGGAGAGACCCAGTACTTC. It is translated as CASRVSGDGETQYF.

The chain has TRBV20-1 and TRBJ2-1; no clear D gene. V shed 0 bases and J shed 10 bases, with 4 bases lying between them. The CDR3 extends over 10 amino acids. Germline-derived CDR1 and CDR2 are DFQATT and SNEGSKA (reference sequence). CDR3 amino acids: CSAREEEQFF. The CDR3 DNA sequence: TGCAGTGCTAGAGAAGAAGAGCAGTTCTTC.